This T cell receptor beta chain appears in the sequencing data of a study of blood T cell repertoires in COVID-19. Overall study context: PBMCs, B-cell-depleted T cells, or T cells provided the cDNA or gDNA that made up the material.

With 7 bases removed from V and 8 bases from J, the gap between germline ends came to 12 bases. Germline V gene data show CDR1 as SNHLY and CDR2 as FYNNEI. The CDR3 is made up of 13 amino acids. As processed by the authors: Reference gene primer amplification in the assay estimated nucleated cell counts. TCRdb's copy holds only in-frame clones and misses some; the assay was immunoSEQ multiplex PCR. Clonal size and the V and J genes are those of that table, whereas D and trimming came from the DNA. The data contain 55,000 to 85,000 clones, more than 60% of them seen just once; the ten biggest clones take up around 20%. In its sample, this clone was seen once.

Sequencing was carried out using peripheral blood. The V call is TRBV2, the J call TRBJ1-6, with D possibly matching TRBD1 (6 bases). The receptor comes from a man aged 60 to 69 with acute or convalescent COVID-19. CDR3: CASTRGGDSPLHF. The CDR3 DNA follows: TGTGCCAGCACTCGAGGGGGGGATTCACCCCTCCACTTT.